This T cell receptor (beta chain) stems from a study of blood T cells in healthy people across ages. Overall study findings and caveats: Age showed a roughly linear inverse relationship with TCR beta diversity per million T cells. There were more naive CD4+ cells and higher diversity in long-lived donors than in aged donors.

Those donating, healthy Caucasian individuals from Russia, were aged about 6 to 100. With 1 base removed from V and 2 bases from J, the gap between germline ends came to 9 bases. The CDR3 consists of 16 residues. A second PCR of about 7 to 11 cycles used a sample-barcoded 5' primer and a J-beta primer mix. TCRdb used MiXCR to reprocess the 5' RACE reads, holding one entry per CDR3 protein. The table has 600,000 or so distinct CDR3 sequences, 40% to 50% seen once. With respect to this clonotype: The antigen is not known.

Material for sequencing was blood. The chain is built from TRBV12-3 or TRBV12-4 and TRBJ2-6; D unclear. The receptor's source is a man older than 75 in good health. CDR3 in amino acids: CASSLGLRPGANVLTF. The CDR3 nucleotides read TGTGCCAGCAGTTTAGGTCTGCGCCCTGGGGCCAACGTCCTGACTTTC.